The 22 T cell receptor beta chains below were found in one sample sequenced in a study of beta chain features in type 1 diabetes. Expressed TCRB transcripts were sequenced because the isolated RNA had all been reverse transcribed beforehand. Here immunoSEQ multiplex PCR was the method, and the copy in TCRdb shows in-frame clones only, minus some. The table has more than 550,000 clones, over 12% seen once. These receptors have no known antigen. Points from the study as a whole: Researchers report that Type 1 diabetes patients had moderately but significantly shorter TCRB CDR3s across all four CD4+ subsets.

Sequencing used naive CD4+ T cells from blood. The receptors originated from a man younger than 35 with type 1 diabetes.

V and J are TRBV30 and TRBJ2-5, with unresolved D. Germline CDR1 GTSNPN, CDR2 SVGIG (reference sequence). Trimming cost V 3 bases and J 1 base, with 9 bases left between them. The CDR3 has 13 residues. CDR3 nucleotides: TGTGCCTGGAGACGGGCACCCCAAGAGACCCAGTACTTC. This gives the protein CAWRRAPQETQYF.

The rearrangement joins TRBV28 to TRBJ1-1; 9 bases line up with TRBD1. In germline, CDR1 is MDHEN, CDR2 SYDVKM. This CDR3 contains 15 residues. The junction had 6 bases not matched to a gene; V was cut back by 5 bases and J by 2 bases. CDR3 coding DNA: TGTGCCAGCAGTACAGGGGGCGCGATAAACACTGAAGCTTTCTTT. It is translated as CASSTGGAINTEAFF.

This chain connects TRBV5-6 to TRBJ1-2; 9 nucleotides line up with TRBD1. This CDR3 region has 15 residues. The germline V gene encodes CDR1 SGHDT and CDR2 YYEEEE. The junction had 6 bases not matched to a gene; V was cut back by 1 base and J by 5 bases. CDR3 loop: CASSLRTGVLYGYTF. CDR3 DNA: TGTGCCAGCAGCTTGAGGACAGGGGTCCTTTATGGCTACACCTTC.

This rearrangement joins TRBV4-1 to TRBJ2-1; weak D call: TRBD2 (5 bases). Germline V gene data show CDR1 as MGHRA and CDR2 as YSYEKL. The CDR3 sequence is 17 residues long. Trimming took off 0 bases at V and 0 bases at J, with 12 bases between the two ends. This CDR3 reads CASSQDRAGSSYNEQFF. For the CDR3, the DNA is TGCGCCAGCAGCCAAGATCGCGCGGGTAGCTCCTACAATGAGCAGTTCTTC.

This sequence joins TRBV11-2 and TRBJ2-7, with D possibly being TRBD1 (6 bases). The CDR3 runs 14 residues. Trimming stripped 7 bases from V and 2 bases from J, with 15 bases between. The germline CDR1 and CDR2 sequences are SGHAT and FQNNGV. CDR3 DNA sequence: TGTGCCAGCAACACAGGGCAGGGGACCTACGAGCAGTACTTC. Residues: CASNTGQGTYEQYF.

This clone has a handful of counts. The chain joins TRBV4-3 to TRBJ1-1, with D unresolved. The V gene's germline CDR1 is LGHNA and CDR2 YSLEER. The CDR3 extends over 14 amino acids. V lost 2 bases to trimming and J lost 5 bases, with 12 bases between them. CDR3 bases: TGCGCCAGCAGCCAACTGGGCGGGGAGACTGAAGCTTTCTTT. Encoded protein: CASSQLGGETEAFF.

This clone has a handful of counts. The chain joins TRBV30 to TRBJ2-2; D may be TRBD1 (5 bases). Germline CDR1 GTSNPN, CDR2 SVGIG (reference sequence). The CDR3 loop spans 13 amino acids. V shed 3 bases and J shed 4 bases, with 9 bases lying between them. CDR3: CAWSDRGTGELFF. In DNA, the CDR3 is TGTGCCTGGAGCGACAGAGGCACCGGGGAGCTGTTTTTT.

The chain combines TRBV4-3 with TRBJ2-3; 8 nucleotides match TRBD2. Per germline, CDR1 LGHNA and CDR2 YSLEER. The CDR3 length is 15 residues. V shed 5 bases, J shed 11 bases, and the junction held 15 bases outside the gene matches. The CDR3 sequence: CASSSGPGGAKRQYF. The CDR3 nucleotides are TGCGCCAGCAGCTCCGGACCCGGGGGGGCGAAGAGGCAGTATTTT.

V gene TRBV11-2 combines with J gene TRBJ2-3; TRBD1 matches 8 bases. The CDR3 is 17 amino acids. In germline, CDR1 is SGHAT, CDR2 FQNNGV. The V gene end was trimmed by 1 base and the J gene end by 2 bases; junction bases not matched to a gene: 8. The CDR3, as DNA: TGTGCCAGCAGCTTAGTCCGACAGGGGCTATCCACAGATACGCAGTATTTT. Its protein is CASSLVRQGLSTDTQYF.

The genes are TRBV5-1 and TRBJ2-5; either TRBD1 or TRBD2 may supply D (5 bases each). The V end was cut by 3 bases, the J end by 4 bases, with 16 bases between. Germline CDR1 reads SGHRS; CDR2 reads YFSETQ. This CDR3 has 15 amino acids. The CDR3 loop reads CASSWGTDTGETQYF. The CDR3 region has the DNA TGCGCCAGCAGCTGGGGGACCGACACGGGAGAGACCCAGTACTTC.

This sequence joins TRBV30 and TRBJ2-7, with a tentative D call TRBD1 (6 bases). Trimming took off 0 bases at V and 2 bases at J, with 8 bases between the two ends. The CDR3 is made up of 13 amino acids. Germline CDR1 is GTSNPN and CDR2 is SVGIG (reference sequence). CDR3 nucleotide sequence: TGTGCCTGGAGTGTCAAGGGGGCCTACGAGCAGTACTTC. Translated, it gives CAWSVKGAYEQYF.

The rearrangement uses TRBV5-6 and TRBJ1-1, with D hard to call. Germline CDR1 SGHDT, CDR2 YYEEEE. Between the trimmed V and J ends, which lost 4 bases and 4 bases, there was a span of 8 bases. This CDR3 has 12 residues. This CDR3 is CASSITGTEAFF. DNA for the CDR3: TGTGCCAGCAGCATCACCGGCACTGAAGCTTTCTTT.

This clone was recorded a few times. J is TRBJ1-4 and V is TRBV30; D call uncertain. V shed 4 bases and J shed 0 bases, with 15 bases lying between them. CDR3 length: 16 amino acids. Germline CDR1 reads GTSNPN; CDR2 reads SVGIG (reference sequence). The CDR3 DNA follows: TGTGCCTGGAACGACATAGCTGGAGCAACTAATGAAAAACTGTTTTTT. Translating it yields CAWNDIAGATNEKLFF. The variable domain in full, with the rest retrieved from reference TRBV30 and TRBJ1-4, is SQTIHQWPATLVQPVGSPLSLECTVEGTSNPNLYWYRQAAGRGLQLLFYSVGIGQISSEVPQNLSASRPQDRQFILSSKKLLLSDSGFYLCAWNDIAGATNEKLFFGSGTQLSVL.

The rearrangement joins TRBV30 to TRBJ1-4; 7 bases align to TRBD1. With V trimmed by 1 base and J by 0 bases, 2 bases remained unmatched. The CDR3 sequence is 15 residues long. The V gene's germline CDR1 is GTSNPN and CDR2 SVGIG (reference sequence). The CDR3 DNA is TGTGCCTGGAGTGGGGACAGCTCAACTAATGAAAAACTGTTTTTT. Translating it yields CAWSGDSSTNEKLFF.

The chain combines TRBV7-9 with TRBJ2-7; 14 bases line up with TRBD2. Germline CDR1 and CDR2: SEHNR and FQNEAQ (reference sequence). Trimming removed 5 bases from V and 4 bases from J; junction bases left unmatched: 7. The CDR3 has 16 amino acids. The CDR3 nucleotides read TGTGCCAGCAGCCCCCGACTAGCGGGGGGGGTATACGAGCAGTACTTC. Translating it yields CASSPRLAGGVYEQYF.

V usage is TRBV30 and J usage is TRBJ1-5, with unresolved D. CDR3 length: 14 amino acids. V was pared by 1 base and J by 6 bases, with 13 bases between. The germline V gene encodes CDR1 GTSNPN and CDR2 SVGIG (reference sequence). The CDR3: CAWSGHQSRQPQHF. CDR3 coding DNA: TGTGCCTGGAGTGGTCATCAGTCCCGTCAGCCCCAGCATTTT.

This chain joins TRBV5-4 and TRBJ2-5; tentatively, D is TRBD1 (7 bases). Germline CDR1 reads SGHNT; CDR2 reads YYREEE (reference sequence). Trimming pared 3 bases from V and 5 bases from J, leaving 17 bases between. The CDR3 extends over 15 amino acids. The DNA of the CDR3 is TGTGCCAGCAGCTCCATGACAGGGAGGTGGGAGACCCAGTACTTC. Translated, it gives CASSSMTGRWETQYF.

This clone was detected a few times. This chain uses TRBV5-1 with TRBJ1-1; a weak D match, TRBD1 (6 bases). With 3 bases removed from V and 4 bases from J, the gap between germline ends came to 13 bases. Germline CDR1 and CDR2: SGHRS and YFSETQ. The CDR3 is made up of 14 amino acids. The chain's CDR3 is CASSSGQRLTEAFF. The CDR3 coding sequence is TGCGCCAGCAGCTCCGGACAGAGACTCACTGAAGCTTTCTTT. The complete variable domain, with remaining parts taken from reference TRBV5-1 and TRBJ1-1, reads KAGVTQTPRYLIKTRGQQVTLSCSPISGHRSVSWYQQTPGQGLQFLFEYFSETQRNKGNFPGRFSGRQFSNSRSEMNVSTLELGDSALYLCASSSGQRLTEAFFGQGTRLTVV.

The CDR3 nucleotides are TGTGCCAGCAGCAGAGCCGGGACTAGCTACGAGCAGTACTTC. It yields the protein CASSRAGTSYEQYF. J is TRBJ2-7 and V is TRBV9; 8 bases agree with TRBD2. V lost 4 bases, J lost 3 bases, and 6 bases stayed unmatched. CDR3 length: 14 residues. Per the germline V gene, CDR1 is SGDLS and CDR2 is YYNGEE.

This chain links TRBV28 with TRBJ2-7, with a tentative D call TRBD1 (6 bases). Looked up from germline, CDR1 is MDHEN and CDR2 is SYDVKM. The CDR3 contains 15 residues. V shed 6 bases and J shed 5 bases, with 20 bases lying between them. CDR3 protein: CASRKQGNSFHEQYF. The CDR3 region has the DNA TGTGCCAGCAGGAAACAGGGTAACTCCTTCCACGAGCAGTACTTC.

The rearrangement links TRBV7-9 to TRBJ2-5, with 7 bases identical to TRBD1. From germline, CDR1 is SEHNR and CDR2 FQNEAQ (reference sequence). CDR3 length: 16 amino acids. Trimming at V came to 5 bases and at J to 7 bases, leaving 16 bases not matched to a gene. CDR3 in amino acids: CASSHNPQGRERTQYF. DNA for the CDR3: TGTGCCAGCAGCCACAACCCACAGGGGCGTGAAAGGACCCAGTACTTC.

The chain combines TRBV7-9 with TRBJ2-2, with D tentatively TRBD2 (5 bases). Between the trimmed V and J ends, which lost 5 bases and 3 bases, there was a span of 10 bases. Germline V gene sequence: CDR1 SEHNR, CDR2 FQNEAQ (reference sequence). The CDR3 is made up of 14 amino acids. Here the CDR3 reads CASSQRADTGELFF. The CDR3 nucleotides are TGTGCCAGCAGCCAGAGGGCGGACACCGGGGAGCTGTTTTTT.